These 23 T cell receptor beta chains were sequenced from one sample in a study of post-analysis software for immune sequencing data. The study, taken as a whole, reports: Controls showed lower frequencies than patients for several TRBV segments, and TRBV5-6, TRBV5-1 and TRBV20-1 were among these.

No antigen is known for these receptors. Prepared TCR beta cDNA libraries contained unique molecular identifiers. Each CDR3 protein is one row after TCRdb ran MiXCR on the PCR reads. The sample holds about 770,000 distinct CDR3 sequences, 46% seen once. The sequencing sample was made of blood. These receptors all come from a girl aged 10 to 17 with multiple sclerosis.

A few counts support this clonotype. The chain links TRBV13 to TRBJ1-2, with 8 bases fitting TRBD1. V gave up 4 bases and J gave up 3 bases; unmatched junction bases: 19. The germline gives CDR1 PRHDT, CDR2 FYEKMQ (reference sequence). This CDR3 has 19 residues. CDR3 region: CASSSTSSAGGKRDYGYTF. The CDR3 DNA reads TGTGCCAGCAGCTCCACCTCCTCTGCAGGGGGCAAGCGAGACTATGGCTACACCTTC.

The count of this clonotype is one. The chain recombines TRBV30 with TRBJ2-1, with TRBD2 matching 10 bases. CDR1 GTSNPN and CDR2 SVGIG come from the germline V gene (reference sequence). The CDR3 length is 15 residues. V dropped 8 bases and J dropped 2; count of bases not matched to a gene: 9. The CDR3 protein is CAHESLAGAYNEQFF. DNA of the CDR3: TGTGCCCACGAATCCCTAGCGGGAGCCTACAATGAGCAGTTCTTC.

The chain is built from TRBV20-1 and TRBJ2-4; the D is unclear. The DNA matches TRBJ2-7 better at its end, which makes the J call doubtful. The CDR3 has 14 residues. CDR1 and CDR2 from the germline V gene are DFQATT and SNEGSKA (reference sequence). CDR3 region: CSARTSESSYEQYF. The CDR3 DNA reads TGCAGTGCTAGGACTTCAGAATCCTCCTACGAGCAGTACTTC.

The genes are TRBV30 and TRBJ2-6; the D call may be TRBD1 or TRBD2 (5 bases each). This CDR3 region has 19 residues. From germline, CDR1 is GTSNPN and CDR2 SVGIG (reference sequence). V dropped 0 bases and J dropped 0 bases, with 18 bases sitting between them. The CDR3 reads CAWSVNLGDPVSGANVLTF. For the CDR3, the DNA is TGTGCCTGGAGTGTAAACCTCGGGGACCCAGTCTCTGGGGCCAACGTCCTGACTTTC.

This clonotype came up many times. This chain joins TRBV7-9 and TRBJ2-3; possible D gene TRBD2, 6 bases. Deletions cut 5 bases from V and 1 base from J, with 7 bases between. CDR3 size: 13 residues. The germline V gene has CDR1 SEHNR and CDR2 FQNEAQ (reference sequence). CDR3 in amino acids: CASSPSGTDTQYF. For the CDR3, the DNA is TGTGCCAGCAGCCCTAGCGGCACAGATACGCAGTATTTT.

The rearrangement joins TRBV4-2 to TRBJ2-5; TRBD2 agrees at 10 bases. CDR3 length: 17 residues. Trimming took 1 base from V and 0 from J; bases not matched to a gene: 5. CDR1 LGHNA and CDR2 YNFKEQ come from the germline V gene. The CDR3 spells CASSQGQTSGYQETQYF. The CDR3 DNA reads TGTGCCAGCAGCCAAGGACAGACTAGCGGGTACCAAGAGACCCAGTACTTC.

The V gene is TRBV15, the J gene TRBJ2-6; no definite D call. The CDR3 contains 15 residues. V lost 5 bases and J 0 bases, leaving 8 bases between the germline ends. Looked up from germline, CDR1 is LNHNV and CDR2 is YYDKDF (reference sequence). The chain's CDR3 is CATSLHSSGANVLTF. The CDR3 bases are TGTGCCACCAGCCTGCACAGCTCTGGGGCCAACGTCCTGACTTTC.

This clonotype was recorded once. V is TRBV13 and J is TRBJ2-7; possible D gene TRBD2, 5 bases. CDR3 length equals 13 residues. V lost 5 bases, J lost 7 bases, and 15 bases lay in between. The germline gives CDR1 PRHDT, CDR2 FYEKMQ (reference sequence). The CDR3 DNA is TGTGCCAGCAGCCCGAGGGCCGGAGTTGAGCAGTACTTC. Encoded protein: CASSPRAGVEQYF. The full variable domain, completed using reference TRBV13 and TRBJ2-7, is AAGVIQSPRHLIKEKRETATLKCYPIPRHDTVYWYQQGPGQDPQFLISFYEKMQSDKGSIPDRFSAQQFSDYHSELNMSSLELGDSALYFCASSPRAGVEQYFGPGTRLTVT.

This clonotype was picked up a small number of times. The chain combines TRBV20-1 with TRBJ2-7; 10 bases agree with TRBD2. CDR1 and CDR2 from the germline V gene are DFQATT and SNEGSKA (reference sequence). Trimming at V came to 5 bases and at J to 6 bases, leaving 10 bases not matched to a gene. The CDR3 sequence is 14 residues long. CDR3 sequence (DNA): TGCAGTGCTCCTGGGGCTAGCGGGAGAGGCGAGCAGTACTTC. Its protein product is CSAPGASGRGEQYF.

This clonotype has more than one count but fewer than ten. The chain recombines TRBV10-3 with TRBJ2-1; D is ambiguous. The germline gives CDR1 ENHRY, CDR2 SYGVKD. CDR3 size: 12 residues. V lost 3 bases and J lost 10, with 10 bases in between. In DNA, the CDR3 is TGTGCCATCAGTGATGAGTTCTGGGAGCAGTTCTTC. As protein: CAISDEFWEQFF.

The CDR3 region has the DNA TGCGCCAGCAGCTTGGAGTGGACAGGAGCTTTCTTT. Its translation is CASSLEWTGAFF. The chain has TRBV5-1 and TRBJ1-1; 7 positions match TRBD1. V lost 0 bases to trimming and J lost 10 bases; unmatched junction nucleotides: 3. The CDR3 consists of 12 residues. Germline V gene sequence: CDR1 SGHRS, CDR2 YFSETQ.

This clonotype was recorded a few times. This chain connects TRBV24-1 to TRBJ2-3; D is ambiguous. Trimming took 3 bases from V and 3 from J, leaving 15 bases between them. CDR3 length equals 16 residues. Germline CDR1 KGHDR, CDR2 SFDVKD. The CDR3 here is CATSDRGWGSTDTQYF. CDR3 nucleotide sequence: TGTGCCACCAGTGATCGAGGCTGGGGAAGTACAGATACGCAGTATTTT.

The chain carries TRBV12-3 or TRBV12-4 and TRBJ2-3; possible D gene TRBD2, 5 bases. The V end lost 3 bases, the J end lost 1 base, and 11 bases lay between the germline ends. CDR3 size: 15 residues. CDR3 in amino acids: CASSFEGEGTDTQYF. CDR3 bases: TGTGCCAGCAGTTTTGAGGGAGAAGGCACAGATACGCAGTATTTT.

This clonotype has a handful of counts. This rearrangement joins TRBV29-1 to TRBJ2-7; a possible D gene is TRBD2 (5 bases). Trimming pared 3 bases from V and 1 base from J, leaving 10 bases between. The CDR3 runs to 13 residues. Germline V gene sequence: CDR1 SQVTM, CDR2 ANQGSEA. This CDR3 is CSVEDSVSYEQYF. The CDR3 DNA reads as TGCAGCGTTGAGGACTCGGTATCCTACGAGCAGTACTTC.

The rearrangement joins TRBV7-2 to TRBJ1-4; 7 positions agree with TRBD1. From germline, CDR1 is SGHTA and CDR2 FQGNSA. The CDR3 runs 14 residues. V was clipped by 5 bases and J by 2 bases; unmatched bases: 2. The CDR3 nucleotides read TGTGCCAGCAGCCCAGGGGGTACTAATGAAAAACTGTTTTTT. This gives the protein CASSPGGTNEKLFF.

The chain has TRBV12-3 or TRBV12-4 and TRBJ2-2; TRBD2 is a possible D gene (7 bases). The length of the CDR3 is 17 residues. V lost 3 bases, J lost 5 bases, and 19 bases lay in between. The CDR3 DNA sequence: TGTGCCAGCAGTTTTCGGGGGGCGGCATCTGTGACCGGGGAGCTGTTTTTT. Encoded protein: CASSFRGAASVTGELFF.

V usage is TRBV2 and J usage is TRBJ2-7; 7 nucleotides match TRBD2. J gave up 2 bases and V 6 bases, and 7 bases lay outside the gene matches. Per germline, CDR1 SNHLY and CDR2 FYNNEI. This CDR3 contains 14 residues. The CDR3: CASRAGVNPYEQYF. The CDR3 coding sequence is TGTGCCAGCAGGGCGGGGGTCAACCCCTACGAGCAGTACTTC.

This clonotype was seen only once. The rearrangement uses TRBV28 and TRBJ2-5, with a possible D match to TRBD2 (6 bases). The CDR3 is 14 amino acids. Trimming cost V 6 bases and J 2 bases, with 13 bases left between them. Germline V gene data show CDR1 as MDHEN and CDR2 as SYDVKM. CDR3 DNA sequence: TGTGCCAGCAGGCACCGGGACTCACAAGAGACCCAGTACTTC. Translated, it gives CASRHRDSQETQYF. The full variable domain, rest sourced from reference TRBV28 and TRBJ2-5, is DVKVTQSSRYLVKRTGEKVFLECVQDMDHENMFWYRQDPGLGLRLIYFSYDVKMKEKGDIPEGYSVSREKKERFSLILESASTNQTSMYLCASRHRDSQETQYFGPGTRLLVL.

This clonotype occurred a few times. The V gene is TRBV9, the J gene TRBJ2-1; 10 bases fit TRBD2. From germline, CDR1 is SGDLS and CDR2 YYNGEE. V trimming: 0 bases; J trimming: 2 bases; junction bases outside the gene matches: 2. The CDR3 extends over 16 amino acids. The CDR3 loop reads CASSVAGTSAYNEQFF. The DNA for the CDR3 is TGTGCCAGCAGCGTAGCCGGGACTAGCGCCTACAATGAGCAGTTCTTC.

This clonotype was seen more than once but under ten times. The chain is built from TRBV27 and TRBJ2-7, with D tentatively TRBD2 (6 bases). V was cut by 5 bases and J by 5 bases, with 22 bases left in between. Germline-derived CDR1 and CDR2 are MNHEY and SMNVEV (reference sequence). This CDR3 contains 16 residues. The CDR3 sequence: CASSVRLGGLSDEQYF. The CDR3, as DNA: TGTGCCAGCAGTGTCAGACTAGGAGGGTTGTCGGACGAGCAGTACTTC.

V gene TRBV12-3 or TRBV12-4 combines with J gene TRBJ2-4; the D gene could be TRBD1 or TRBD2 (5 bases each). The J call could be wrong; TRBJ2-7 is a better fit for the DNA end. This CDR3 spans 15 amino acids. In DNA form, the CDR3 reads TGTGCCAGCAGTTTAGCGCCGGGGCTGATCTACGAGCAGTACTTC. Protein sequence: CASSLAPGLIYEQYF.

This clonotype has a handful of counts. Relative to the germline gene, one junction end is altered; a read error may explain this. The rearrangement joins TRBV7-3 to TRBJ2-3, with D tentatively TRBD2 (5 bases). Per the germline V gene, CDR1 is SGHTA and CDR2 is FQGTGA. There are 16 residues in the CDR3. CDR3 in DNA: TGTGCCAGTAGCTTAACCCCGGGGATAGGAGGAGATACGCAGTATTTT. Amino acid sequence: CASSLTPGIGGDTQYF.

This chain uses TRBV7-2 with TRBJ2-5; possible D gene TRBD1, 6 bases. CDR1 is SGHTA and CDR2 is FQGNSA in the germline V gene. V was pared by 3 bases and J by 5 bases, with 13 bases between. CDR3 size: 14 residues. The CDR3 here is CASSLGHTGETQYF. Written as DNA, the CDR3 is TGTGCCAGCAGCTTGGGACATACGGGGGAGACCCAGTACTTC.